This record looks at one T cell receptor beta chain sequence and its context. What it binds is not known. This sample was included in a study of CD8 T cells in ankylosing spondylitis. The study's findings and limits: Reportedly, matched ankylosing spondylitis synovial fluid was significantly enriched for disease-linked clones. Those disease-linked clones were CD8+; they were also relatively rare in peripheral blood. A subset of motif variants has previously been described in the synovial fluid and blood of reactive arthritis. Seemingly characteristic of ankylosing spondylitis blood was a TCR beta motif consisting of about 8 highly homologous variants.

The CDR3 is 15 amino acids. The germline V gene has CDR1 MGHRA and CDR2 YSYEKL. Trimming took 0 bases from V and 1 from J, leaving 9 bases between them. Quantitative 5'-RACE with molecular barcodes generated TCR beta libraries. MiXCR, run by TCRdb on the 5' RACE reads, gives a single entry per CDR3 protein. Counted here are about 540,000 distinct CDR3 sequences, approximately 11% occurring once; the ten biggest clones make up around 7%. The rearrangement joins TRBV4-1 to TRBJ2-5; D is unclear. The receptor was derived from a male donor with ankylosing spondylitis. Sample: blood, either unsorted or a sorted T cell fraction (not recorded which). CDR3 bases: TGCGCCAGCAGCCAAGAGCCACGGGCCCAAGAGACCCAGTACTTC. Protein: CASSQEPRAQETQYF.